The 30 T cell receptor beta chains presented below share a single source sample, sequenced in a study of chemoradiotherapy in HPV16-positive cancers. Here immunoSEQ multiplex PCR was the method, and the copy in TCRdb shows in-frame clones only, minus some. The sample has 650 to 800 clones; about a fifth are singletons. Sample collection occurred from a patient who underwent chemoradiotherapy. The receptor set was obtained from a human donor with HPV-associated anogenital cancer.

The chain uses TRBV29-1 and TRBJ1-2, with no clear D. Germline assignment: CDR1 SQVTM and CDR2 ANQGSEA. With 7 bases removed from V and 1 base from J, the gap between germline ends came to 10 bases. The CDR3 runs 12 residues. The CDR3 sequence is CSAEVVNYGYTF. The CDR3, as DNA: TGCAGCGCCGAGGTAGTTAACTATGGCTACACCTTC.

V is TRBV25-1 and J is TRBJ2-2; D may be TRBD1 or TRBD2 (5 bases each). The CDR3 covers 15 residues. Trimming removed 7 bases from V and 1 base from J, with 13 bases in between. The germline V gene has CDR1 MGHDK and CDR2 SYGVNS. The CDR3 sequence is CASTEGTKNTGELFF. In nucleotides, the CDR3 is TGTGCCAGCACCGAAGGGACCAAGAACACCGGGGAGCTGTTTTTT.

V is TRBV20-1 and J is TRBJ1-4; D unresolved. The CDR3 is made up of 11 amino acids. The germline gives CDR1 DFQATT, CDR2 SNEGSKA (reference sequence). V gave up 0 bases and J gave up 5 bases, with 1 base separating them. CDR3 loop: CSARDNEKLFF. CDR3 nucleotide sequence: TGCAGTGCTAGAGACAATGAAAAACTGTTTTTT.

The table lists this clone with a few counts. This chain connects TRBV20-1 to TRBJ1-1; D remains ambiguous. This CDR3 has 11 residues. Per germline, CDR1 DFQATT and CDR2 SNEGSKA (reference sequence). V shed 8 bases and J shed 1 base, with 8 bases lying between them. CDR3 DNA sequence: TGCAGTACACCATGGAACACTGAAGCTTTCTTT. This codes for CSTPWNTEAFF.

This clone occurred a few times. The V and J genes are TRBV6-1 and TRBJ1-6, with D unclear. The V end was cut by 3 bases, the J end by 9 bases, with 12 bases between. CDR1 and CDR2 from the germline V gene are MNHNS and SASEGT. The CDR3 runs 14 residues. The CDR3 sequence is CASSEEGVSSPLHF. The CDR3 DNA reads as TGTGCCAGCAGTGAGGAGGGCGTATCTTCACCCCTCCACTTT.

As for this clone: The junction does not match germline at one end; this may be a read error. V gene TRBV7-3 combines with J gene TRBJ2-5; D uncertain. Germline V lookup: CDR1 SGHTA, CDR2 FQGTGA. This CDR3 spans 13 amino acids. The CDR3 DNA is TGTGCCAGCAGCCTAACAGTTGAAGAGACCCAGTACTTC. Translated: CASSLTVEETQYF.

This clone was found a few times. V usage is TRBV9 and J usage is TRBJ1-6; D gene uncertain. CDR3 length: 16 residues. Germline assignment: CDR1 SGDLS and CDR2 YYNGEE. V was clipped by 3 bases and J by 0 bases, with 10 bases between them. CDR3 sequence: CASSAGGSSYNSPLHF. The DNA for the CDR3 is TGTGCCAGCAGCGCCGGCGGGAGCTCCTATAATTCACCCCTCCACTTT.

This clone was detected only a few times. Here the CDR3 reads CASSLEPQGNTEAFF. The DNA for the CDR3 is TGTGCCAGCAGTTTGGAACCACAGGGGAACACTGAAGCTTTCTTT. V is TRBV27 and J is TRBJ1-1, with a possible D match to TRBD1 (6 bases). Looked up from germline, CDR1 is MNHEY and CDR2 is SMNVEV (reference sequence). This CDR3 region has 15 residues. Trimming removed 3 bases from V and 1 base from J, with 12 bases in between.

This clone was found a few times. In nucleotides, the CDR3 is TGTGCCAGCAGCGCCCCGTCTTCCTACGAGCAGTACTTC. Its translation: CASSAPSSYEQYF. The J gene is TRBJ2-7, the V gene TRBV9; D is unclear. V dropped 3 bases and J dropped 1 base, with 8 bases sitting between them. The length of the CDR3 is 13 residues. The germline CDR1 and CDR2 sequences are SGDLS and YYNGEE. The full variable domain, its missing parts supplied by reference TRBV9 and TRBJ2-7, is DSGVTQTPKHLITATGQRVTLRCSPRSGDLSVYWYQQSLDQGLQFLIQYYNGEERAKGNILERFSAQQFPDLHSELNLSSLELGDSALYFCASSAPSSYEQYFGPGTRLTVT.

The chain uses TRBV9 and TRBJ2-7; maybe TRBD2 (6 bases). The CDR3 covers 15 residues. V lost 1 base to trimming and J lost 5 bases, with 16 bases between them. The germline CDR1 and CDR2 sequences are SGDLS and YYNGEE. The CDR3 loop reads CASSVRGGLLDEQYF. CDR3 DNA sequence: TGTGCCAGCAGCGTACGTGGGGGACTCTTAGACGAGCAGTACTTC.

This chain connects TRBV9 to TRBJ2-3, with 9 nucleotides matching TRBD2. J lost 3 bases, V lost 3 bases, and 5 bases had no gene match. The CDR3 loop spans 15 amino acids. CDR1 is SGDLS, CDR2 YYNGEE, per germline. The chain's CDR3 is CASSASGAETDTQYF. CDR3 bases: TGTGCCAGCAGCGCTAGCGGGGCCGAAACAGATACGCAGTATTTT. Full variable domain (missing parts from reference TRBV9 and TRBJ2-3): DSGVTQTPKHLITATGQRVTLRCSPRSGDLSVYWYQQSLDQGLQFLIQYYNGEERAKGNILERFSAQQFPDLHSELNLSSLELGDSALYFCASSASGAETDTQYFGPGTRLTVL.

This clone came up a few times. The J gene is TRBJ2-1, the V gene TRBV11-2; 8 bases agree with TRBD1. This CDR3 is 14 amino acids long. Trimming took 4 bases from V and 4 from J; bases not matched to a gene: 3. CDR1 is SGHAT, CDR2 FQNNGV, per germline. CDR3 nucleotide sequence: TGTGCCAGCAGCTCCCGGACAGGGTACAATGAGCAGTTCTTC. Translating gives CASSSRTGYNEQFF. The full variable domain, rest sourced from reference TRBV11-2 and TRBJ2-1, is EAGVAQSPRYKIIEKRQSVAFWCNPISGHATLYWYQQILGQGPKLLIQFQNNGVVDDSQLPKDRFSAERLKGVDSTLKIQPAKLEDSAVYLCASSSRTGYNEQFFGPGTRLTVL.

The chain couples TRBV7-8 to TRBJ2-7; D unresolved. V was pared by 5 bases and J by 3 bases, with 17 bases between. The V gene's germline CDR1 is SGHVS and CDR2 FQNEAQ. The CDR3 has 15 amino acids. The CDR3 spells CASSPEVGRHYEQYF. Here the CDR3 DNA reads TGTGCCAGCAGCCCTGAGGTGGGCAGGCACTACGAGCAGTACTTC.

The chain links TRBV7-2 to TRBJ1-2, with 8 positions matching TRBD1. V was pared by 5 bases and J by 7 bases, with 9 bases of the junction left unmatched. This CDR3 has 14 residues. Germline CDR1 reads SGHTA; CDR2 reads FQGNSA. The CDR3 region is CASSLGGDRGGYTF. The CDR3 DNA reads TGTGCCAGCAGCCTAGGGGGAGACAGGGGTGGCTACACCTTC.

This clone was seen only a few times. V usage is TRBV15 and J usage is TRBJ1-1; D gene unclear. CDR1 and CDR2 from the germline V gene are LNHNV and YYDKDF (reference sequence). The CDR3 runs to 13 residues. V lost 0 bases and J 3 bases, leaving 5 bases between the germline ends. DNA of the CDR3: TGTGCCACCAGCAGAGAGAAGGACACTGAAGCTTTCTTT. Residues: CATSREKDTEAFF. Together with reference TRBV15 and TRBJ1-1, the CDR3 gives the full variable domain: DAMVIQNPRYQVTQFGKPVTLSCSQTLNHNVMYWYQQKSSQAPKLLFHYYDKDFNNEADTPDNFQSRRPNTSFCFLDIRSPGLGDTAMYLCATSREKDTEAFFGQGTRLTVV.

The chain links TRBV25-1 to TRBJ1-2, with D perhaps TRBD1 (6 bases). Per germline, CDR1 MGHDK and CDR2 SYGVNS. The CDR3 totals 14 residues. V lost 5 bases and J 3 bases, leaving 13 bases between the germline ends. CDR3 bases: TGTGCCAGCAGTCGGGGGGCGGGGGACTATGGCTACACCTTC. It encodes CASSRGAGDYGYTF.

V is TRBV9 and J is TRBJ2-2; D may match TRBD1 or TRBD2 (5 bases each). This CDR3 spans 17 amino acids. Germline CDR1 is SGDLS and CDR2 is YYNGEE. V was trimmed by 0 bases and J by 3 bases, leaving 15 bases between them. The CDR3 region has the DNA TGTGCCAGCAGCGTAGTTGGTAGCCTGGGGGACACCGGGGAGCTGTTTTTT. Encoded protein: CASSVVGSLGDTGELFF.

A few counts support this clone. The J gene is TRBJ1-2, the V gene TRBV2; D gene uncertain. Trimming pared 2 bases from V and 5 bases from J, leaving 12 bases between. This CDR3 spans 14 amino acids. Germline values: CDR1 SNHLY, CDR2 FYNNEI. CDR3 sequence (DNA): TGTGCCAGCAGTGAACGTCCAGCCTCTTATGGCTACACCTTC. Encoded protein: CASSERPASYGYTF.

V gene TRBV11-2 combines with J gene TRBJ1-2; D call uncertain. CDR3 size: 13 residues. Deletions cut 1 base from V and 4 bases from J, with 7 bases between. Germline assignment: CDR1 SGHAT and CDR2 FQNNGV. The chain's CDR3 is CASSLGVSYGYTF. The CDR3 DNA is TGTGCCAGCAGCTTAGGGGTGTCCTATGGCTACACCTTC.

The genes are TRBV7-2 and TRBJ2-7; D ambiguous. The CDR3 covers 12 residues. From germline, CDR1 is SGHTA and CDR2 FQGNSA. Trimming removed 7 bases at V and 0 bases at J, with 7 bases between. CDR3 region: CASTPNSYEQYF. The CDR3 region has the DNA TGTGCCAGCACTCCAAACTCCTACGAGCAGTACTTC.

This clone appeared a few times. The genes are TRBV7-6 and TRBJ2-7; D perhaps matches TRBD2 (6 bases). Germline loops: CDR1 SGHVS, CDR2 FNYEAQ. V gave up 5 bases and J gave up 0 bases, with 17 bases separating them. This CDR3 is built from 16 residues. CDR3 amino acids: CASSAEPGESSYEQYF. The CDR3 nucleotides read TGTGCCAGCAGCGCAGAGCCGGGGGAGAGCTCCTACGAGCAGTACTTC.

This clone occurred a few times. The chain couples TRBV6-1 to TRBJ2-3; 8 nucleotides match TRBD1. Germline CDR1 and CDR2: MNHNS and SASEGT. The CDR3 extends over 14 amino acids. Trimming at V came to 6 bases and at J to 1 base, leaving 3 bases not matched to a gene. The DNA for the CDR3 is TGTGCCAGCAGGCTACAGGGGGGCACAGATACGCAGTATTTT. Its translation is CASRLQGGTDTQYF.

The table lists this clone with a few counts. The CDR3 region has the DNA TGTGCCAGCAGTGAAGACAGGGAAGATACGCAGTATTTT. It encodes CASSEDREDTQYF. The chain joins TRBV25-1 to TRBJ2-3; TRBD1 matches at 7 bases. Trimming took 2 bases from V and 5 from J; bases not matched to a gene: 1. The germline V gene encodes CDR1 MGHDK and CDR2 SYGVNS. The CDR3 has 13 residues.

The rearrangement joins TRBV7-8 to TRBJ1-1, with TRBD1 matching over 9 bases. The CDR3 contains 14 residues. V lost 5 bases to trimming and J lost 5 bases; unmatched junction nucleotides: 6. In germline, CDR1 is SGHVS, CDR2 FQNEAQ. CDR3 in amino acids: CASSLTGGRTEAFF. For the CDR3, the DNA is TGTGCCAGCAGCCTTACAGGGGGCAGGACTGAAGCTTTCTTT. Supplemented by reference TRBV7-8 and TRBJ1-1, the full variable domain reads GAGVSQSPRYKVAKRGQDVALRCDPISGHVSLFWYQQALGQGPEFLTYFQNEAQLDKSGLPSDRFFAERPEGSVSTLKIQRTQQEDSAVYLCASSLTGGRTEAFFGQGTRLTVV.

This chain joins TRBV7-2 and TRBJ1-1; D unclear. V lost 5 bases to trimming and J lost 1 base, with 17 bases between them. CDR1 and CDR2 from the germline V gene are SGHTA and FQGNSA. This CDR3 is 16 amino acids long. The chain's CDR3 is CASSPSPTSRNTEAFF. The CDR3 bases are TGTGCCAGCAGCCCTTCCCCGACCTCCCGGAACACTGAAGCTTTCTTT.

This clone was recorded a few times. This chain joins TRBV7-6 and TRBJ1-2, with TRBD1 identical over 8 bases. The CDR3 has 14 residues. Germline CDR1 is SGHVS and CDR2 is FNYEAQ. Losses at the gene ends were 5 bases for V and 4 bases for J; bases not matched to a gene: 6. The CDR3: CASSPDRASYGYTF. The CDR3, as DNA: TGTGCCAGCAGCCCGGACAGGGCCTCCTATGGCTACACCTTC.

The CDR3 bases are TGCGCCAGCAGCTTTACACAAGAGACCCAGTACTTC. Translated, it gives CASSFTQETQYF. V and J are TRBV5-1 and TRBJ2-5; no firm D call. Trimming left V 2 bases short and J 2 bases short, with 4 bases between. The CDR3 extends over 12 amino acids. The V gene's germline CDR1 is SGHRS and CDR2 YFSETQ.

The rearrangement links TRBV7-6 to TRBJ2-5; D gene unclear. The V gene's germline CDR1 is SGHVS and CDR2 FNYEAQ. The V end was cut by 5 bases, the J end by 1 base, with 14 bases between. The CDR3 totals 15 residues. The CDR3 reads CASSLRNTVQETQYF. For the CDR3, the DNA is TGTGCCAGCAGCCTGAGAAACACCGTCCAAGAGACCCAGTACTTC.

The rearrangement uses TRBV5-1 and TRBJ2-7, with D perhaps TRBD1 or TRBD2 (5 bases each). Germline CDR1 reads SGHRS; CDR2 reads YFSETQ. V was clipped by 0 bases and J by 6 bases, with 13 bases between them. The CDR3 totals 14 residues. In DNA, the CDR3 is TGCGCCAGCAGCTTGGACCTGGGGGTGAGCGAGCAGTACTTC. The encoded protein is CASSLDLGVSEQYF. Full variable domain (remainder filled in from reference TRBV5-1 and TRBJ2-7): KAGVTQTPRYLIKTRGQQVTLSCSPISGHRSVSWYQQTPGQGLQFLFEYFSETQRNKGNFPGRFSGRQFSNSRSEMNVSTLELGDSALYLCASSLDLGVSEQYFGPGTRLTVT.

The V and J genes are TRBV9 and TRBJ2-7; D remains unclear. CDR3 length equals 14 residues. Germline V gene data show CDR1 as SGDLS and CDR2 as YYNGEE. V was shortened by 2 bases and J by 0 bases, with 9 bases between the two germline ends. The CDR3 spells CASSVYQNSYEQYF. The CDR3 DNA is TGTGCCAGCAGCGTGTACCAGAACTCCTACGAGCAGTACTTC.